A single sample gave rise to the 7 T cell receptor beta chains below, sequenced in a study of tumor-infiltrating lymphocytes in primary liver carcinoma (dated by TCRdb to about 2017). Sequencer: Illumina HiSeq 2500. A constant-region primer and ProtoScript II reverse transcriptase were used to reverse-transcribe TCRbeta-specific cDNA from roughly 0.55 ug total RNA. The TCRbeta libraries were prepared through three rounds of nested multiplex PCR following a slightly modified ARM-PCR procedure. Each of the first two PCR rounds ran for 9 to 11 cycles using multiplex TRBV1-TRBV30 forward primers together with a Cbeta reverse primer. TCRdb reanalyzed the raw reads on its own, using fastp at Q25 for trimming and MiXCR for clone calling, and kept in-frame beta chains. Every distinct CDR3 protein forms one entry, paired with its most common genes and DNA. The sample includes about 78,000 distinct CDR3 sequences, with 71% observed a single time. Roughly 15% of the sample is in the top ten clones.

Total RNA and DNA were co-extracted from around 20-30 mg of bulk tissue with the AllPrep DNA/RNA mini kit, without cell sorting. Material for sequencing was liver tumor tissue from sampling region 4. The sample's cell subset or site label is to be understood as: tumor region T4, right-lateral pole. These receptors were taken from a woman aged 55-75 years with primary liver carcinoma and hepatitis B virus infection.

Note on this clonotype: This sequence may be a read error, since a much larger clone differs from it by one base. The chain couples TRBV5-1 to TRBJ2-7; TRBD2 agrees at 12 bases. CDR1 is SGHRS, CDR2 YFSETQ, per germline. This CDR3 is built from 16 residues. Here the CDR3 DNA reads TGCGCCAACAGCTCCGGACTAGCGGGAAAGGATAACGAGCAGTACTTC. The encoded protein is CANSSGLAGKDNEQYF. Using reference TRBV5-1 and TRBJ2-7 for the parts outside the CDR3, the full variable domain is KAGVTQTPRYLIKTRGQQVTLSCSPISGHRSVSWYQQTPGQGLQFLFEYFSETQRNKGNFPGRFSGRQFSNSRSEMNVSTLELGDSALYLCANSSGLAGKDNEQYFGPGTRLTVT.

This clonotype appeared many times. The rearrangement uses TRBV29-1 and TRBJ2-2; TRBD1 might be the D (6 bases). Trimming removed 4 bases at V and 6 bases at J, with 15 bases between. CDR3 length: 14 residues. Germline V gene data show CDR1 as SQVTM and CDR2 as ANQGSEA. The CDR3 coding sequence is TGCAGCGTTGGGGAACAGGGAGTCCCCGGGGAGCTGTTTTTT. Its translation: CSVGEQGVPGELFF.

For this clonotype: A read error is possible here, since a much larger clone lies one base away. The V and J genes are TRBV28 and TRBJ1-1; D perhaps matches TRBD1 (5 bases). This CDR3 has 16 amino acids. Germline CDR1 MDHEN, CDR2 SYDVKM. The V end was cut by 7 bases, the J end by 1 base, with 19 bases between. CDR3 region: CASTWSLGGGNTEAFF. In DNA, the CDR3 is TGTGCCAGCACTTGGAGTTTGGGGGGTGGGAACACTGAAGCTTTCTTT. Based on the CDR3 plus reference TRBV28 and TRBJ1-1, the full variable domain is DVKVTQSSRYLVKRTGEKVFLECVQDMDHENMFWYRQDPGLGLRLIYFSYDVKMKEKGDIPEGYSVSREKKERFSLILESASTNQTSMYLCASTWSLGGGNTEAFFGQGTRLTVV.

In regard to this clonotype: One junction end does not reproduce the germline sequence, and a read error may be involved. The chain combines TRBV29-1 with TRBJ2-5; the D is unclear. The CDR3 has 14 residues. CDR1 is SQVTM and CDR2 is ANQGSEA in the germline V gene. CDR3 region: CGVDRNPYQETQYF. The CDR3 nucleotides read TGCGGCGTTGACCGGAACCCGTACCAAGAGACCCAGTACTTC. The entire variable domain, with the rest obtained from reference TRBV29-1 and TRBJ2-5, is as follows: SAVISQKPSRDICQRGTSLTIQCQVDSQVTMMFWYRQQPGQSLTLIATANQGSEATYESGFVIDKFPISRPNLTFSTLTVSNMSPEDSSIYLCGVDRNPYQETQYFGPGTRLLVL.

Turning to this clonotype: Compared with germline, one end of the junction differs, possibly owing to a read error. The CDR3 loop is CVSSFGTSTGTQYF. The CDR3 nucleotides are TGTGTCAGCAGCTTCGGGACTAGCACAGGTACGCAGTATTTT. V and J are TRBV11-3 and TRBJ2-3; 9 nucleotides match TRBD2. The CDR3 length is 14 residues. Germline V gene sequence: CDR1 SGHNT, CDR2 YENEEA.

The V call is TRBV5-1, the J call TRBJ1-2; TRBD1 matches 8 bases. The V and J ends lost 2 bases and 2 bases, in that order; junction bases with no gene match: 2. Per the germline V gene, CDR1 is SGHRS and CDR2 is YFSETQ. The CDR3 has 14 amino acids. The DNA of the CDR3 is TGCGCCAGCAGCTTTGGACAGGGCAACTATGGCTACACCTTC. Translating gives CASSFGQGNYGYTF.

Remarks on this clonotype: Because the CDR3 is missing its conserved closing phenylalanine or tryptophan, this is likely a read error. This rearrangement joins TRBV6-1 to TRBJ2-3, with D unresolved. The germline CDR1 and CDR2 sequences are MNHNS and SASEGT. V was pared by 5 bases and J by 6 bases, with 9 bases between. CDR3 size: 12 residues. CDR3 residues: CASSLLGDTQYL. The CDR3 coding sequence is TGTGCCAGCAGTCTGTTAGGGGATACGCAGTATCTT.